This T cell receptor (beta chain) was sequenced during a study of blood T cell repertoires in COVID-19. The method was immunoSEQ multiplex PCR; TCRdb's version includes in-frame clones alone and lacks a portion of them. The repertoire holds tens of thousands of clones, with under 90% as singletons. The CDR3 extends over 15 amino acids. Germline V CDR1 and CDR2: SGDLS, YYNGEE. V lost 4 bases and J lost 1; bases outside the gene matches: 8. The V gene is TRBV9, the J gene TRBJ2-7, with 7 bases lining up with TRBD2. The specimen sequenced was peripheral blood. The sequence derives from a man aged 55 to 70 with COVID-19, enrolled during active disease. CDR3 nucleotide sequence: TGTGCCAGCAGCAAAGACCCGGGAGGTTCCTACGAGCAGTACTTC. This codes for CASSKDPGGSYEQYF.